The present TCR beta chain was sequenced within a study of graft-versus-host responses after intestinal transplantation. On the study more broadly: Anti-thymocyte globulin was used for induction in all recipients, who then took tacrolimus and steroids for approximately three years. Study observations and caveats: The marrow of recipients harbored GvH clones, and ileum or blood showed some of them first.

Measured with immunoSEQ multiplex PCR; TCRdb has only the in-frame clones, and not every one. The data contain 80,000 to 90,000 clones, 92% of them singletons. Of note for this clone: Its antigen is still unknown.

The sequence was collected from a human donor who received an intestinal transplant. The specimen comprised unstimulated CD4+ T cells sorted from spleen or lymph node cells, sampled before intestinal transplant.

CDR3 sequence reads: CASKPRTGGFRTEAFF. The CDR3 DNA sequence: TGTGCCAGTAAACCCCGGACAGGGGGGTTTAGAACTGAAGCTTTCTTT. This chain links TRBV19 with TRBJ1-1, with TRBD1 identical over 10 bases. CDR1 is LNHDA, CDR2 SQIVND, per germline (reference sequence). V shed 7 bases, J shed 5 bases, and the junction held 13 bases outside the gene matches. The CDR3 has 16 amino acids.